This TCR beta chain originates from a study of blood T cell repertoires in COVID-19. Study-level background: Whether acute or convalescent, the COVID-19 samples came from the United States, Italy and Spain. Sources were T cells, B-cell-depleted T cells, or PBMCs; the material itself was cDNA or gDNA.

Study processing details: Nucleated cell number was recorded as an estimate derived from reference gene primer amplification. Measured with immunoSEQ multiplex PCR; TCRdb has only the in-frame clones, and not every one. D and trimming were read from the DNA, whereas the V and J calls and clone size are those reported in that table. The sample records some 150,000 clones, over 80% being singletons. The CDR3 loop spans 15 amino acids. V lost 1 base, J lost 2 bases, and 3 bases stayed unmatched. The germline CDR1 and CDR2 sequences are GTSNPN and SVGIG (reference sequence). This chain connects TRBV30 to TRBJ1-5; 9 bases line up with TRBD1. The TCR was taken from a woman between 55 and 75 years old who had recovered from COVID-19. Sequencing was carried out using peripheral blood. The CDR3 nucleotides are TGTGCCTGGAGTGCGGGACAGGGCGGCAATCAGCCCCAGCATTTT. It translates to CAWSAGQGGNQPQHF.